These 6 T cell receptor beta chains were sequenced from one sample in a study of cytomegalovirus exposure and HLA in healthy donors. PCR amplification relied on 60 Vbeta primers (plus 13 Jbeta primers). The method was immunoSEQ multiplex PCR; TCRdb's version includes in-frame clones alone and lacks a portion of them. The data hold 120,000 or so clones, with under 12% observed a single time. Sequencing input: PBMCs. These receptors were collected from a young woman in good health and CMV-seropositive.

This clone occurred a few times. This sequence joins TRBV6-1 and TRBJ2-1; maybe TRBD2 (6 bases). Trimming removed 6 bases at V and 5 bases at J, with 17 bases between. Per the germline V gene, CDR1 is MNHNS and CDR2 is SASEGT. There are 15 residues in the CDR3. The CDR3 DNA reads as TGTGCCAGCAGCACCCTAGGGGACTTGCACAATGAGCAGTTCTTC. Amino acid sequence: CASSTLGDLHNEQFF.

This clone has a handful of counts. In DNA, the CDR3 is TGTGCCATCAGTGAGTCTACTATCTACGAGCAGTACTTC. Its protein product is CAISESTIYEQYF. The chain has TRBV10-3 and TRBJ2-7; unclear D gene. Germline assignment: CDR1 ENHRY and CDR2 SYGVKD. This CDR3 has 13 amino acids. V shed 0 bases and J shed 3 bases, with 6 bases lying between them.

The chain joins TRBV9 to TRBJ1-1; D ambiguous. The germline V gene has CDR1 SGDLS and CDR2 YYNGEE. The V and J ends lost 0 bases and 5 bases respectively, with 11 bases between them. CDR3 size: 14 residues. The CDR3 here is CASSVGASGTEAFF. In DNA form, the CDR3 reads TGTGCCAGCAGCGTAGGGGCCTCGGGGACTGAAGCTTTCTTT.

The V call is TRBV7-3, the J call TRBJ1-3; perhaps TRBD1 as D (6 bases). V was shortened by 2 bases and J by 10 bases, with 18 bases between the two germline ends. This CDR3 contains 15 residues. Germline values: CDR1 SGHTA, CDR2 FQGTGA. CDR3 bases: TGTGCCAGCAGCTTATCGGGGGGCGCGGGACAAACCATATATTTT. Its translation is CASSLSGGAGQTIYF. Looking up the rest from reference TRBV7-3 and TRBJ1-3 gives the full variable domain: GAGVSQTPSNKVTEKGKYVELRCDPISGHTALYWYRQSLGQGPEFLIYFQGTGAADDSGLPNDRFFAVRPEGSVSTLKIQRTERGDSAVYLCASSLSGGAGQTIYFGEGSWLTVV.

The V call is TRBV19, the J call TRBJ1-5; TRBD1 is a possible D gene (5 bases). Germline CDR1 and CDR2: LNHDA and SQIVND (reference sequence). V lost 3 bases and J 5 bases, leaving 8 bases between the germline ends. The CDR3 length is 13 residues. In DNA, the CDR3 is TGTGCCAGTAGTATTCAGGGCGATCAGCCCCAGCATTTT. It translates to CASSIQGDQPQHF.

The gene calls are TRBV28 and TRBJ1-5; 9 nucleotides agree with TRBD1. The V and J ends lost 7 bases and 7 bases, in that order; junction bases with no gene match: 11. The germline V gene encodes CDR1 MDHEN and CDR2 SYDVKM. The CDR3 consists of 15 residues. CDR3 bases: TGTGCCAGCAAAGTTTCTGGACAGGGGTACCAGCCCCAGCATTTT. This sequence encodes CASKVSGQGYQPQHF.